The 25 T cell receptor beta chains reported below all come from one sample, sequenced in a study of blood T cell repertoires in COVID-19. Only in-frame clones appear in the TCRdb table, and some are missing; sequencing was by immunoSEQ multiplex PCR. Altogether 250,000 to 350,000 clones are present, around 89% being singletons, with the ten largest covering 0.75% to 0.9%. Input material: peripheral blood. The receptors originated from a man in his thirties or forties with acute or convalescent COVID-19.

This chain uses TRBV5-1 with TRBJ1-6, with no clear D. The CDR3 totals 15 residues. V lost 2 bases to trimming and J lost 2 bases, with 8 bases between them. The germline V gene has CDR1 SGHRS and CDR2 YFSETQ. The CDR3 coding sequence is TGCGCCAGCAGCTTCGAGGCCCCCTATAATTCACCCCTCCACTTT. Translation gives CASSFEAPYNSPLHF.

This chain links TRBV12-5 with TRBJ1-2; 11 bases align to TRBD1. From germline, CDR1 is LGHNT and CDR2 FRNRAP. The V gene end was trimmed by 7 bases and the J gene end by 0 bases; junction bases not matched to a gene: 7. This CDR3 has 16 amino acids. CDR3 in amino acids: CASARDRGSPNYGYTF. CDR3 nucleotide sequence: TGTGCTAGTGCCCGGGACAGGGGGAGTCCTAACTATGGCTACACCTTC.

The V gene is TRBV6-4, the J gene TRBJ1-2; D unclear. The CDR3 extends over 15 amino acids. V shed 9 bases and J shed 4 bases, with 21 bases lying between them. CDR1 MRHNA and CDR2 SNTAGT come from the germline V gene. The CDR3 region is CASRRDSARGYGYTF. The CDR3 region has the DNA TGTGCCAGTAGGAGGGATAGCGCTCGAGGCTATGGCTACACCTTC.

The chain is built from TRBV2 and TRBJ2-7; 10 nucleotides align to TRBD1. Germline CDR1 reads SNHLY; CDR2 reads FYNNEI. V was pared by 5 bases and J by 2 bases, with 6 bases of the junction left unmatched. The CDR3 runs to 15 residues. The chain's CDR3 is CASSSRDRGAYEQYF. The CDR3 nucleotides read TGTGCCAGCAGTTCCCGGGACAGGGGCGCCTACGAGCAGTACTTC.

The chain joins TRBV12-5 to TRBJ2-4; a weak D match, TRBD2 (5 bases). V dropped 5 bases and J dropped 4 bases, with 9 bases sitting between them. Germline V gives CDR1 LGHNT, CDR2 FRNRAP. CDR3 size: 13 residues. CDR3 in DNA: TGTGCTAGTGGTCTCCGGGAAAAAAACATTCAGTACTTC. It encodes CASGLREKNIQYF.

The rearrangement joins TRBV27 to TRBJ1-2; 8 nucleotides align to TRBD1. Germline V CDR1 and CDR2: MNHEY, SMNVEV (reference sequence). This CDR3 is 13 amino acids long. Trimming at V came to 5 bases and at J to 10 bases, leaving 9 bases not matched to a gene. This CDR3 is CASSITGGLNYTF. The CDR3 nucleotides read TGTGCCAGCAGTATAACAGGGGGTCTAAACTACACCTTC.

The chain's CDR3 is CATVSSREGFTEAFF. Written as DNA, the CDR3 is TGTGCCACCGTTTCTAGCAGGGAGGGATTCACTGAAGCTTTCTTT. The V call is TRBV3-1 (or the pseudogene TRBV3-2), the J call TRBJ1-1; D is perhaps TRBD1 (5 bases). The germline V and J ends were trimmed by 10 bases and 4 bases, with 22 bases remaining between them. Germline CDR1 and CDR2: LGHDT and YNNKEL (reference sequence). CDR3 size: 15 residues.

The chain carries TRBV9 and TRBJ1-5; the D is unclear. CDR1 is SGDLS and CDR2 is YYNGEE in the germline V gene. Trimming removed 3 bases at V and 15 bases at J, with 13 bases between. This CDR3 is built from 11 residues. The CDR3 spells CASSDGLGLHF. The DNA for the CDR3 is TGTGCCAGCAGCGATGGGTTGGGCCTGCATTTT.

J is TRBJ2-7 and V is TRBV24-1, with D maybe TRBD2 (6 bases). V lost 3 bases to trimming and J lost 6 bases, with 11 bases between them. CDR1 is KGHDR and CDR2 is SFDVKD in the germline V gene. The CDR3 contains 13 residues. CDR3 nucleotides: TGTGCCACCAGTGATCCCCCGGGAGTCGAGCAGTACTTC. Protein sequence: CATSDPPGVEQYF.

V gene TRBV19 combines with J gene TRBJ1-2, with a weak D call TRBD1 (5 bases). From germline, CDR1 is LNHDA and CDR2 SQIVND (reference sequence). The CDR3 runs to 13 residues. With 3 bases removed from V and 6 bases from J, the gap between germline ends came to 11 bases. CDR3 sequence (DNA): TGTGCCAGTAGTATGGCAGGGCCCAATGGCTACACCTTC. It yields the protein CASSMAGPNGYTF.

This chain uses TRBV28 with TRBJ2-7, with D perhaps TRBD1 (6 bases). The CDR3 covers 13 residues. Looked up from germline, CDR1 is MDHEN and CDR2 is SYDVKM. The V gene lost 7 bases and the J gene lost 6 bases, with 16 bases spanning the gap. CDR3 sequence (DNA): TGTGCCAGCACCGAGGACAGAAGAGGCGAGCAGTACTTC. Translating gives CASTEDRRGEQYF.

This chain links TRBV9 with TRBJ1-2; 9 positions agree with TRBD1. The V gene's germline CDR1 is SGDLS and CDR2 YYNGEE. After removal of 2 bases from V and 4 bases from J, the junction contained 3 bases not matched to a gene. The CDR3 has 14 residues. Here the CDR3 DNA reads TGTGCCAGCAGCGTCCGGGACAGGGTCTATGGCTACACCTTC. Its translation: CASSVRDRVYGYTF.

V and J are TRBV7-3 and TRBJ2-1, with D hard to call. From germline, CDR1 is SGHTA and CDR2 FQGTGA. This CDR3 has 13 amino acids. V lost 5 bases and J 5 bases, leaving 10 bases between the germline ends. The CDR3 spells CASSNTPNNEQFF. CDR3 DNA sequence: TGTGCCAGCAGCAATACTCCTAACAATGAGCAGTTCTTC.

This clone was seen a single time. The genes are TRBV3-1 (or the pseudogene TRBV3-2) and TRBJ2-7; 11 bases line up with TRBD2. V shed 4 bases, J shed 3 bases, and the junction held 8 bases outside the gene matches. Germline CDR1 is LGHDT and CDR2 is YNNKEL (reference sequence). The CDR3 totals 16 residues. The CDR3 sequence is CASSRNPTSGGYEQYF. The CDR3 coding sequence is TGTGCCAGCAGCCGCAACCCTACTAGCGGGGGCTACGAGCAGTACTTC.

This clone occurred a few times. The V call is TRBV19, the J call TRBJ1-5; D is unresolved. The CDR3 loop spans 13 amino acids. With 5 bases removed from V and 4 bases from J, the gap between germline ends came to 9 bases. Germline V gives CDR1 LNHDA, CDR2 SQIVND (reference sequence). For the CDR3, the DNA is TGTGCCAGTAGTTGGGGAGTGAATCAGCCCCAGCATTTT. Protein product: CASSWGVNQPQHF.

V gene TRBV6-6 combines with J gene TRBJ1-4; 8 bases match TRBD1. Germline CDR1 MNHNY, CDR2 SVGAGI (reference sequence). The CDR3 covers 14 residues. J lost 6 bases, V lost 5 bases, and 5 bases had no gene match. CDR3 sequence: CASSIPGQDEKLFF. The CDR3 nucleotides are TGTGCCAGCAGTATCCCGGGACAGGATGAAAAACTGTTTTTT.

V gene TRBV2 combines with J gene TRBJ1-4, with D hard to call. The CDR3 is 12 residues long. Germline CDR1 and CDR2: SNHLY and FYNNEI. Trimming shortened V by 4 bases and J by 7 bases, and 7 bases separated the two germline ends. DNA of the CDR3: TGTGCCAGCAGTGTTAACGGTGAAAAACTGTTTTTT. This gives the protein CASSVNGEKLFF.

The chain couples TRBV5-5 to TRBJ2-5; 10 bases are a match to TRBD1. There are 16 residues in the CDR3. From germline, CDR1 is SGHKS and CDR2 YYEKEE (reference sequence). The V segment lost 1 base and the J segment 4 bases; nucleotides outside the gene matches: 7. For the CDR3, the DNA is TGTGCCAGCAGCTTGACGGGACAGGGGTGGAGAGAGACCCAGTACTTC. Its translation: CASSLTGQGWRETQYF.

The rearrangement uses TRBV3-1 (or the pseudogene TRBV3-2) and TRBJ2-5; D is ambiguous. This CDR3 is 13 amino acids long. V was clipped by 2 bases and J by 4 bases, with 8 bases between them. The germline CDR1 and CDR2 sequences are LGHDT and YNNKEL (reference sequence). CDR3 bases: TGTGCCAGCAGCCAAACAATTGGAGAGACCCAGTACTTC. Protein sequence: CASSQTIGETQYF.

The chain joins TRBV10-1 to TRBJ2-1, with a tentative D call TRBD2 (6 bases). V lost 2 bases to trimming and J lost 5 bases, with 10 bases between them. CDR1 WNHNN and CDR2 SYGVQD come from the germline V gene (reference sequence). There are 14 residues in the CDR3. CDR3 loop: CASSEGLTNNEQFF. The CDR3 DNA follows: TGCGCCAGCAGTGAGGGACTAACTAACAATGAGCAGTTCTTC.

J is TRBJ2-2 and V is TRBV11-3; 8 bases fit TRBD2. Germline-derived CDR1 and CDR2 are SGHNT and YENEEA. With 6 bases clipped from V and 2 bases from J, the junction kept 5 bases outside the gene matches. This CDR3 is built from 15 residues. In DNA form, the CDR3 reads TGTGCCAGCAGTTCAGCGGGAGCCAACACCGGGGAGCTGTTTTTT. It encodes CASSSAGANTGELFF.

The chain recombines TRBV6-2 or TRBV6-3 with TRBJ2-1, with D perhaps matching TRBD2 (5 bases). Germline CDR1 is MNHEY and CDR2 is SVGEGT. Trimming left V 0 bases short and J 7 bases short, with 10 bases between. This CDR3 region has 14 residues. The CDR3 loop reads CASSYSIRRNEQFF. Written as DNA, the CDR3 is TGTGCCAGCAGTTACTCGATTCGGAGGAATGAGCAGTTCTTC.

The rearrangement uses TRBV5-8 and TRBJ1-4, with a possible D match to TRBD1 (6 bases). V dropped 4 bases and J dropped 4 bases, with 14 bases sitting between them. The CDR3 sequence is 15 residues long. The V gene's germline CDR1 is SGHTS and CDR2 YDEGEE. Here the CDR3 DNA reads TGTGCCAGCAGCAGAGGACAGAAGATTAATGAAAAACTGTTTTTT. This encodes CASSRGQKINEKLFF.

This chain joins TRBV11-2 and TRBJ2-2; D is possibly TRBD2 (6 bases). This CDR3 comprises 16 residues. The ends were cut back, 2 bases at V and 0 bases at J, with 10 bases in the middle. Germline CDR1 reads SGHAT; CDR2 reads FQNNGV. The CDR3 here is CASSLSGGTNTGELFF. DNA of the CDR3: TGTGCCAGCAGCTTAAGCGGCGGGACGAACACCGGGGAGCTGTTTTTT.

This sequence joins TRBV7-9 and TRBJ2-5, with a weak D call TRBD1 (6 bases). Trimming stripped 2 bases from V and 1 base from J, with 14 bases between. The CDR3 length is 16 residues. Germline V gene sequence: CDR1 SEHNR, CDR2 FQNEAQ (reference sequence). The CDR3 protein is CASSLSTGPIQETQYF. As DNA, the CDR3 is TGTGCCAGCAGCTTAAGTACAGGGCCGATCCAAGAGACCCAGTACTTC.